This T cell receptor beta chain derives from a study of blood T cell repertoires in COVID-19. At the level of the study: Material from acute and convalescent COVID-19 was sourced from the United States, Italy and Spain. T cells, B-cell-depleted T cells, or PBMCs provided the cDNA or gDNA that served as material.

Original handling: Nucleated cell number was recorded as an estimate derived from reference gene primer amplification. Using immunoSEQ multiplex PCR, the repertoire was profiled, and TCRdb retains in-frame clones only, with some absent. V and J calls and clone size are as listed in that table; D and trimming were resolved from the DNA. The sample consists of some 210,000 clones, around 80% of them appearing once. CDR1 is MNHEY, CDR2 SMNVEV, per germline (reference sequence). This CDR3 has 16 amino acids. After removal of 7 bases from V and 6 bases from J, the junction contained 10 bases not matched to a gene.

The chain carries TRBV27 and TRBJ1-6; 9 bases fit TRBD1. Sequencing was done on a sample of peripheral blood. The origin of this receptor is a middle-aged woman with acute or convalescent COVID-19. For the CDR3, the DNA is TGTGCCAGCACCCCGTCCGGACAGGGGATTAATTCACCCCTCCACTTT. Its protein is CASTPSGQGINSPLHF.